Below, one TCR beta chain is given with its context. The protocol was immunoSEQ multiplex PCR, while the TCRdb copy is restricted to in-frame clones and leaves out a portion. The sample carries fewer than 250,000 clones, about 88% recorded once. This CDR3 comprises 13 residues. Trimming removed 1 base at V and 5 bases at J, with 9 bases between. This specimen comes from a study of blood T cell repertoires in COVID-19. The V call is TRBV12-3 or TRBV12-4, the J call TRBJ2-7, with a possible D match to TRBD2 (6 bases). The material sequenced was PBMCs or T cells enriched from blood (not recorded which). This receptor was identified in a woman in her twenties or thirties who had recovered from COVID-19. The CDR3, as DNA: TGTGCCAGCAGTTTAGGTTGGGGGGACGAGCAGTACTTC. Translated: CASSLGWGDEQYF.